A single sample is the source of the 18 T cell receptor beta chains below, sequenced in a study of cytomegalovirus exposure and HLA in healthy donors (dated 2017 in TCRdb). To prepare the library, the immunoSEQ multiplex PCR assay was applied. For the multiplex PCR, a mixture combining 60 forward primers for TCR Vbeta segments and 13 reverse primers for TCR Jbeta segments was used. This immuneACCESS table, as held by TCRdb, lists in-frame sequences with V and J called but not all clones. Of the missing ones, under half trace to an unresolved V gene in checked studies; the others have no known cause. The sample table holds under 150,000 clones, of which 80% were seen once. Of the sample, roughly 4% is held by the ten largest clones. The sequencing input was PBMCs. These receptor sequences come from a woman aged 40-49 years in good health and CMV-seronegative.

Notes on this clone: Germline is not matched at one junction end, which may reflect a read error. This rearrangement joins TRBV6-5 to TRBJ2-5, with 10 nucleotides matching TRBD2. The CDR3 has 15 residues. CDR1 and CDR2 from the germline V gene are MNHEY and SVGAGI. The CDR3 nucleotides are TGTCCCAGCAGCTCGGGGCCTAGCGGGGGAGAGACCCAGTACTTC. It translates to CPSSSGPSGGETQYF.

The chain joins TRBV29-1 to TRBJ1-2; the D gene is possibly TRBD1 (5 bases). The CDR3 totals 11 residues. Germline V lookup: CDR1 SQVTM, CDR2 ANQGSEA. V dropped 7 bases and J dropped 6 bases, with 12 bases sitting between them. CDR3 DNA sequence: TGCAGCGCCCCTGGGGGGGATGGCTACACCTTC. Amino acids: CSAPGGDGYTF.

The chain couples TRBV27 to TRBJ2-2; TRBD2 matches 14 bases. In germline, CDR1 is MNHEY, CDR2 SMNVEV (reference sequence). With V trimmed by 6 bases and J by 7 bases, 7 bases remained unmatched. The CDR3 consists of 16 residues. CDR3 sequence reads: CASRMTSGGAIGELFF. In DNA, the CDR3 is TGTGCCAGCAGGATGACTAGCGGGGGGGCGATCGGGGAGCTGTTTTTT.

This clone was detected once. The chain links TRBV5-1 to TRBJ2-2; TRBD2 agrees at 10 bases. Germline V gives CDR1 SGHRS, CDR2 YFSETQ. V trimming: 0 bases; J trimming: 0 bases; junction bases outside the gene matches: 5. The CDR3 runs 18 residues. This CDR3 is CASSLVLAGASNTGELFF. CDR3 nucleotides: TGCGCCAGCAGCTTGGTTCTAGCGGGGGCTTCGAACACCGGGGAGCTGTTTTTT.

The J gene is TRBJ2-2, the V gene TRBV7-2; D perhaps matches TRBD1 (5 bases). V was cut by 4 bases and J by 5 bases, with 11 bases left in between. Germline CDR1 reads SGHTA; CDR2 reads FQGNSA. This CDR3 region has 14 residues. The CDR3 reads CASSWGTGTGELFF. The CDR3 nucleotides are TGTGCCAGCAGCTGGGGTACAGGTACCGGGGAGCTGTTTTTT.

This clone has more than one count but fewer than ten. This chain uses TRBV4-3 with TRBJ1-4; tentatively, D is TRBD1 (5 bases). The V gene's germline CDR1 is LGHNA and CDR2 YSLEER. Trimming took off 0 bases at V and 2 bases at J, with 7 bases between the two ends. This CDR3 is built from 15 residues. CDR3 sequence (DNA): TGCGCCAGCAGCCAAGATGCAGGGACTAATGAAAAACTGTTTTTT. Encoded protein: CASSQDAGTNEKLFF.

This clone showed up just once. The chain couples TRBV5-4 to TRBJ2-2; 7 bases match TRBD1. The germline V gene encodes CDR1 SGHNT and CDR2 YYREEE (reference sequence). J was trimmed by 6 bases and V by 4 bases; bases with no gene match: 3. The CDR3 consists of 13 residues. The CDR3 nucleotides are TGTGCCAGCAGCCCTACAGGGGCCGGGGAGCTGTTTTTT. It is translated as CASSPTGAGELFF. The full variable domain, with the rest looked up from reference TRBV5-4 and TRBJ2-2, is ETGVTQSPTHLIKTRGQQVTLRCSSQSGHNTVSWYQQALGQGPQFIFQYYREEENGRGNFPPRFSGLQFPNYSSELNVNALELDDSALYLCASSPTGAGELFFGEGSRLTVL.

This clone appeared a few times. The V gene is TRBV27, the J gene TRBJ2-1; 14 nucleotides match TRBD2. V trimming: 3 bases; J trimming: 6 bases; junction bases outside the gene matches: 1. Germline assignment: CDR1 MNHEY and CDR2 SMNVEV (reference sequence). This CDR3 contains 15 residues. This CDR3 is CASSLTSGRVNEQFF. CDR3 nucleotide sequence: TGTGCCAGCAGTTTGACTAGCGGGAGGGTCAATGAGCAGTTCTTC.

The chain is built from TRBV7-2 and TRBJ2-1, with TRBD2 matching 12 bases. J gave up 5 bases and V 4 bases, and 0 bases lay outside the gene matches. The CDR3 totals 14 residues. Germline CDR1 SGHTA, CDR2 FQGNSA. The CDR3 DNA sequence: TGTGCCAGCAGCTGGACTAGCGGGAACAATGAGCAGTTCTTC. Protein: CASSWTSGNNEQFF.

This clone was observed a single time. This rearrangement joins TRBV19 to TRBJ1-4; maybe TRBD1 (5 bases). The CDR3 sequence is 12 residues long. The ends were cut back, 5 bases at V and 8 bases at J, with 9 bases in the middle. The germline CDR1 and CDR2 sequences are LNHDA and SQIVND (reference sequence). The CDR3 DNA follows: TGTGCCAGTAGTTTCGGGGGGGAAAAACTGTTTTTT. Its translation is CASSFGGEKLFF.

V gene TRBV7-9 combines with J gene TRBJ2-7; D is unclear. CDR3 size: 12 residues. Germline CDR1 reads SEHNR; CDR2 reads FQNEAQ (reference sequence). Trimming shortened V by 2 bases and J by 6 bases, and 8 bases separated the two germline ends. For the CDR3, the DNA is TGTGCCAGCAGCTTAATGGGCTTCGAGCAGTACTTC. It codes for CASSLMGFEQYF.

J is TRBJ2-7 and V is TRBV11-2; 14 bases map to TRBD2. CDR3 size: 16 residues. Trimming took 5 bases from V and 5 from J; bases not matched to a gene: 8. CDR1 is SGHAT and CDR2 is FQNNGV in the germline V gene. The CDR3 protein is CASSAQGLAGADEQYF. CDR3 coding DNA: TGTGCCAGCAGCGCACAGGGACTAGCGGGAGCCGACGAGCAGTACTTC. The full variable domain, its missing parts supplied by reference TRBV11-2 and TRBJ2-7, is EAGVAQSPRYKIIEKRQSVAFWCNPISGHATLYWYQQILGQGPKLLIQFQNNGVVDDSQLPKDRFSAERLKGVDSTLKIQPAKLEDSAVYLCASSAQGLAGADEQYFGPGTRLTVT.

This clone was seen a single time. V and J are TRBV28 and TRBJ2-7; a possible D gene is TRBD2 (5 bases). The ends were cut back, 6 bases at V and 6 bases at J, with 21 bases in the middle. Germline CDR1 and CDR2: MDHEN and SYDVKM. CDR3 length equals 15 residues. The CDR3 sequence is CASSRRQLAGCEQYF. The CDR3 DNA reads as TGTGCCAGCAGCCGTCGCCAGCTAGCTGGGTGCGAGCAGTACTTC.

The chain is built from TRBV19 and TRBJ2-7; 9 nucleotides line up with TRBD1. The CDR3 has 15 amino acids. V shed 10 bases and J 4 bases; nucleotides not matched to a gene: 14. CDR1 is LNHDA, CDR2 SQIVND, per germline (reference sequence). The DNA of the CDR3 is TGTGCCAATAGCCTAACCGGGACAGGGTTATACGAGCAGTACTTC. Encoded protein: CANSLTGTGLYEQYF.

The chain is built from TRBV7-9 and TRBJ2-2; 12 nucleotides match TRBD1. This CDR3 is 17 amino acids long. Germline V gene lookup returns CDR1 SEHNR and CDR2 FQNEAQ (reference sequence). J gave up 1 base and V 4 bases, and 4 bases lay outside the gene matches. CDR3 in DNA: TGTGCCAGCAGCTCCGGGACAGGGGGCTTGAACACCGGGGAGCTGTTTTTT. Translated: CASSSGTGGLNTGELFF.

The rearrangement uses TRBV2 and TRBJ1-5; the D gene is possibly TRBD1 (6 bases). The CDR3 has 15 residues. Trimming took off 7 bases at V and 4 bases at J, with 17 bases between the two ends. The germline V gene encodes CDR1 SNHLY and CDR2 FYNNEI. In DNA, the CDR3 is TGTGCCAGCAAGCTTCAGGGGATGGGGAATCAGCCCCAGCATTTT. Amino acids: CASKLQGMGNQPQHF.

This rearrangement joins TRBV7-9 to TRBJ2-5; a possible D gene is TRBD1 (6 bases). The V end lost 5 bases, the J end lost 4 bases, and 8 bases lay between the germline ends. Germline V gene data show CDR1 as SEHNR and CDR2 as FQNEAQ (reference sequence). CDR3 length: 12 amino acids. The CDR3: CASSRTAETQYF. DNA of the CDR3: TGTGCCAGCAGCCGGACAGCAGAGACCCAGTACTTC.

The gene calls are TRBV5-1 and TRBJ2-3; TRBD1 might be the D (5 bases). The CDR3 is 15 amino acids. V was trimmed by 0 bases and J by 2 bases, leaving 10 bases between them. Germline CDR1 SGHRS, CDR2 YFSETQ. The CDR3 nucleotides are TGCGCCAGCAGCTTGGAAGACAGAGCCACAGATACGCAGTATTTT. It encodes CASSLEDRATDTQYF.